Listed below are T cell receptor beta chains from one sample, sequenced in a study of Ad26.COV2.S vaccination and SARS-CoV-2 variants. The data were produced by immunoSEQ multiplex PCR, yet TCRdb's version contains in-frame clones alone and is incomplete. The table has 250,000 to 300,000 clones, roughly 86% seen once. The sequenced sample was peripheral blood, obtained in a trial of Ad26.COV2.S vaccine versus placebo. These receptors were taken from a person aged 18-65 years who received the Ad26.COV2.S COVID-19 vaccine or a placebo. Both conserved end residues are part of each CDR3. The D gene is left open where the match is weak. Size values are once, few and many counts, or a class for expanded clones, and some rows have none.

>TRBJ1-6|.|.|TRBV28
CATQVAYNSPLHF
TGTGCCACTCAGGTAGCCTATAATTCACCCCTCCACTTT
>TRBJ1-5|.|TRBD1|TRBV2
CASRGTGVQPQHF
TGTGCCAGCAGAGGAACAGGGGTCCAGCCCCAGCATTTT
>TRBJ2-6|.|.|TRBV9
CASSVGGANVLTF
TGTGCCAGCAGCGTAGGTGGGGCCAACGTCCTGACTTTC
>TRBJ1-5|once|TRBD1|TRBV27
CASSPDRGCQPQHF
TGTGCCAGCAGTCCGGACAGGGGGTGTCAGCCCCAGCATTTT
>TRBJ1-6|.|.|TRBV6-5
CASKSDSNNSPLHF
TGTGCCAGCAAATCGGACAGCAATAATTCACCCCTCCACTTT
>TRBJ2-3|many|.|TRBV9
CASSVAGAEYTQYF
TGTGCCAGCAGCGTAGCGGGGGCTGAGTATACGCAGTATTTT
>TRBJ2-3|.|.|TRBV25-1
CASSARVSAATDTQYF
TGTGCCAGCAGTGCCCGAGTCAGCGCCGCCACAGATACGCAGTATTTT
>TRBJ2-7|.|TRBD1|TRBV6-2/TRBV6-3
CASSYSGQGGTEQYF
TGTGCCAGCAGTTATTCCGGACAGGGGGGGACCGAGCAGTACTTC
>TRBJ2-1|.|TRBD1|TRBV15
CATSGRQGYNEQFF
TGTGCCACCAGCGGGCGACAGGGATACAATGAGCAGTTCTTC
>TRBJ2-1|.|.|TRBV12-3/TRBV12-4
CASSFAGPQQFF
TGTGCCAGCAGTTTTGCCGGACCCCAGCAGTTCTTC
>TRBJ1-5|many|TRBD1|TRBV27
CASSLQGQAVNQPQHF
TGTGCCAGCAGTTTGCAGGGACAGGCTGTGAATCAGCCCCAGCATTTT
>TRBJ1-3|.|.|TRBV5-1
CASSSQGVSGNTIYF
TGCGCCAGCAGCTCACAGGGTGTATCTGGAAACACCATATATTTT
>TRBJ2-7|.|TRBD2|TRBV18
CASSPGTSEYEQYF
TGTGCCAGCTCACCAGGGACTAGTGAGTACGAGCAGTACTTC
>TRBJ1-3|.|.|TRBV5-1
CASSLGGTAGNTIYF
TGCGCCAGCAGCTTGGGTGGGACGGCTGGAAACACCATATATTTT
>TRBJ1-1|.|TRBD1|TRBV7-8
CASSPSRTGIGEAFF
TGTGCCAGCAGCCCATCCAGGACAGGAATTGGGGAAGCTTTCTTT
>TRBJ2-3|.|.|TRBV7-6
CASSLTPSPTDTQYF
TGTGCCAGCAGTCTGACACCAAGTCCCACAGATACGCAGTATTTT
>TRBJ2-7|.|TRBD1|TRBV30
CAFAGQVSYEQYF
TGTGCCTTCGCGGGACAGGTCTCCTACGAGCAGTACTTC
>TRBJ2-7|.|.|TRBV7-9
CASSLFSGVDEQYF
TGTGCCAGCAGCTTATTTTCAGGGGTCGACGAGCAGTACTTC
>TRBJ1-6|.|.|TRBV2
CASRIGDYNSPLHF
TGTGCCAGCAGGATAGGAGATTATAATTCACCCCTCCACTTT
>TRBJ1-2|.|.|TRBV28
CASLGRIYGYTF
TGTGCCTCCCTTGGCAGAATCTATGGCTACACCTTC
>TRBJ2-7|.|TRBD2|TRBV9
CASSVGLGPAGAYEQYF
TGTGCCAGCAGCGTAGGCCTGGGTCCAGCGGGGGCTTACGAGCAGTACTTC
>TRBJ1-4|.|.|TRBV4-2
CASSRGQIEKLFF
TGTGCCAGCAGCCGAGGACAGATTGAAAAACTGTTTTTT
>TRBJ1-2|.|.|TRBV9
CASSAPAGYTF
TGTGCCAGCAGCGCCCCGGCTGGCTACACCTTC
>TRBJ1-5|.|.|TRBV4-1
CASSPLSLPDQPQHF
TGCGCCAGCAGCCCCCTAAGTCTTCCCGATCAGCCCCAGCATTTT
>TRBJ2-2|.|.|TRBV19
CASLPGLTGELFF
TGTGCCAGCCTCCCGGGACTCACCGGGGAGCTGTTTTTT
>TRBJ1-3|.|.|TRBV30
CACHRVSGNTIYF
TGTGCCTGCCACAGGGTCTCTGGAAACACCATATATTTT
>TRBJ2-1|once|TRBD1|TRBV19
CASSATGAGNEQFF
TGTGCCAGTAGCGCTACAGGGGCTGGAAATGAGCAGTTCTTC
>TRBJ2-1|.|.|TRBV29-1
CSVRAPYNEQFF
TGCAGCGTCAGGGCACCCTACAATGAGCAGTTCTTC
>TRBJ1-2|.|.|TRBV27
CASRSTGRAAGYTF
TGTGCCAGCAGATCAACAGGGCGTGCGGCTGGCTACACCTTC
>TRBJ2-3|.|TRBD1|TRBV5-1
CASSPGQGPDTQYF
TGCGCCAGCAGCCCAGGACAGGGGCCAGATACGCAGTATTTT
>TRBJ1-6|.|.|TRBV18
CASSPSRREHNSPLHF
TGTGCCAGCTCACCATCCCGTCGAGAACATAATTCACCCCTCCACTTT
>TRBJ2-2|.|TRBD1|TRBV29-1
CSAKTGIGSDTGELFF
TGCAGCGCGAAGACAGGGATCGGCTCGGACACCGGGGAGCTGTTTTTT
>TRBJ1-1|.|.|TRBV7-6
CASSSLGPMNTEAFF
TGTGCCAGCAGCTCCCTGGGACCTATGAACACTGAAGCTTTCTTT
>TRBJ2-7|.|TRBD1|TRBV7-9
CASSLGQGAGEQYF
TGTGCCAGCAGCTTAGGACAGGGGGCAGGGGAGCAGTACTTC
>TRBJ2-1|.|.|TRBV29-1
CSFSPTSNEQFF
TGCAGCTTTTCCCCCACTAGCAATGAGCAGTTCTTC
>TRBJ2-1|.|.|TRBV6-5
CASRDHTYNEQFF
TGTGCCAGCCGGGACCACACCTACAATGAGCAGTTCTTC
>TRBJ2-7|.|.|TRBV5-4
CASSPGSDYEQYF
TGTGCCAGCAGCCCGGGATCCGACTACGAGCAGTACTTC
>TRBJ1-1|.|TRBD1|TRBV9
CASDRGTEAFF
TGTGCCAGTGACAGGGGCACTGAAGCTTTCTTT
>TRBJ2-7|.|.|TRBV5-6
CASSLVAGDEQYF
TGTGCCAGCAGCTTGGTGGCAGGAGACGAGCAGTACTTC
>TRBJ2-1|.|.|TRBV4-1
CASSQEFRQAYNEQFF
TGCGCCAGCAGCCAAGAATTCAGGCAGGCTTACAATGAGCAGTTCTTC
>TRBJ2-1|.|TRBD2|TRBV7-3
CASSPQGGGYNEQFF
TGTGCCAGCAGCCCGCAGGGCGGGGGGTACAATGAGCAGTTCTTC
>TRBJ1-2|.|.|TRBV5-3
CARSLGGLTNYGYTF
TGTGCCAGAAGCTTGGGGGGGTTAACTAACTATGGCTACACCTTC
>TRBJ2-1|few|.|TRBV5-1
CASSLSGAWNEQFF
TGCGCCAGCAGCTTGTCCGGGGCTTGGAATGAGCAGTTCTTC
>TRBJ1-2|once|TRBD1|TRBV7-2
CASRPGGTYGYTF
TGTGCCAGCAGACCAGGGGGCACTTATGGCTACACCTTC
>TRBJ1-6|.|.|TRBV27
CASSPLQGTYNSPLHF
TGTGCCAGCAGTCCATTACAGGGCACCTATAATTCACCCCTCCACTTT
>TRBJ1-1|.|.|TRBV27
CASSFMGKYTEAFF
TGTGCCAGCAGTTTTATGGGGAAGTACACTGAAGCTTTCTTT
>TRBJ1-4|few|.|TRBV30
CAWRRRGGSSTNEKLFF
TGTGCCTGGAGGCGGAGGGGGGGGAGTTCAACTAATGAAAAACTGTTTTTT
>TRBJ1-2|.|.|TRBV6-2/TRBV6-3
CASSYGSEGLRGYTF
TGTGCCAGCAGTTACGGTTCGGAAGGCCTTCGGGGCTACACCTTC
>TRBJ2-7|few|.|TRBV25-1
CASSEYLAETYEQYF
TGTGCCAGCAGTGAATACTTAGCGGAGACCTACGAGCAGTACTTC
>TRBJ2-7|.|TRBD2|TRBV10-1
CASSESTSGRLDEQYF
TGCGCCAGCAGTGAATCGACTAGCGGGAGACTCGACGAGCAGTACTTC
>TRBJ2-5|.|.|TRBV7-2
CASSLVSVAAANKETQYF
TGTGCCAGCAGCTTAGTGTCAGTAGCTGCGGCAAATAAAGAGACCCAGTACTTC